What follows are 29 T cell receptor beta chains derived from one specimen sequenced in a study of blood T cell repertoires in COVID-19. Using immunoSEQ multiplex PCR, the repertoire was profiled, and TCRdb retains in-frame clones only, with some absent. The repertoire consists of approximately 220,000 clones, with 84% occurring once and the leading ten covering roughly 3%. The sequenced material came from peripheral blood. The receptors originated from a woman aged 25 to 39 who had recovered from COVID-19.

The V call is TRBV27, the J call TRBJ1-2, with 8 bases fitting TRBD1. Germline trimming cut 4 bases from V and 4 bases from J; bases unmatched to any gene: 11. CDR1 is MNHEY, CDR2 SMNVEV, per germline (reference sequence). The CDR3 length is 16 residues. Here the CDR3 DNA reads TGTGCCAGCAGTTCCCTTCTCATCGACAGGGGCTATGGCTACACCTTC. It yields the protein CASSSLLIDRGYGYTF.

The genes are TRBV5-1 and TRBJ2-1; 7 bases line up with TRBD1. This CDR3 has 12 residues. Germline lookup yields CDR1 SGHRS and CDR2 YFSETQ. V was clipped by 5 bases and J by 9 bases; unmatched bases: 5. In nucleotides, the CDR3 is TGCGCCAGCAGTAGACAGGGCAGTGAGCAGTTCTTC. Translation gives CASSRQGSEQFF. The full variable domain, in which reference TRBV5-1 and TRBJ2-1 provide the parts outside the CDR3, is KAGVTQTPRYLIKTRGQQVTLSCSPISGHRSVSWYQQTPGQGLQFLFEYFSETQRNKGNFPGRFSGRQFSNSRSEMNVSTLELGDSALYLCASSRQGSEQFFGPGTRLTVL.

CDR3 bases: TGTGCCAGCAGGCCCGAAACAGGGACGGACACCGGGGAGCTGTTTTTT. Translated: CASRPETGTDTGELFF. The chain has TRBV6-6 and TRBJ2-2, with a weak D call TRBD1 (6 bases). The CDR3 covers 16 residues. V lost 6 bases and J lost 3, with 17 bases in between. CDR1 MNHNY and CDR2 SVGAGI come from the germline V gene (reference sequence).

This chain connects TRBV19 to TRBJ2-3; D is possibly TRBD2 (5 bases). V lost 1 base and J lost 8, with 19 bases in between. The CDR3 is made up of 16 amino acids. Germline loops: CDR1 LNHDA, CDR2 SQIVND (reference sequence). In DNA form, the CDR3 reads TGTGCCAGTAGTATAGGGACCGGGAAGTCAACGGGTACGCAGTATTTT. Translation: CASSIGTGKSTGTQYF.

The V call is TRBV10-1, the J call TRBJ2-1, with 11 nucleotides matching TRBD2. The CDR3 extends over 20 amino acids. V gave up 2 bases and J gave up 2 bases; unmatched junction bases: 14. Germline-derived CDR1 and CDR2 are WNHNN and SYGVQD (reference sequence). The DNA of the CDR3 is TGCGCCAGCAGTGAGACCACGAGGCTAGCGGGAGGCCCAGCCTACAATGAGCAGTTCTTC. It encodes CASSETTRLAGGPAYNEQFF.

The chain carries TRBV28 and TRBJ1-1, with TRBD1 identical over 7 bases. The CDR3 runs to 14 residues. The ends lost 7 bases at V and 13 bases at J; junction bases unmatched: 18. Per the germline V gene, CDR1 is MDHEN and CDR2 is SYDVKM. This CDR3 reads CASITGTAPQGGFF. DNA of the CDR3: TGTGCCAGCATTACCGGGACAGCCCCTCAGGGAGGTTTCTTT.

In DNA, the CDR3 is TGCACCAGCAGCTCGGGACTAGCGGGGAGCACAGATACGCAGTATTTT. This translates into CTSSSGLAGSTDTQYF. V gene TRBV1 combines with J gene TRBJ2-3; the D call in the table, TRBD2, was not verified against the DNA. TRBV1 is designated a pseudogene. The CDR3 has 16 residues.

The rearrangement links TRBV18 to TRBJ1-1; TRBD1 matches 10 bases. V gave up 5 bases and J gave up 0 bases; unmatched junction bases: 6. Germline V CDR1 and CDR2: KGHSH, LQKENI. The CDR3 is made up of 16 amino acids. The CDR3 sequence is CASSSGTGVMNTEAFF. The CDR3 nucleotides read TGTGCCAGCTCATCCGGGACAGGGGTAATGAACACTGAAGCTTTCTTT. Full variable domain (remainder filled in from reference TRBV18 and TRBJ1-1): NAGVMQNPRHLVRRRGQEARLRCSPMKGHSHVYWYRQLPEEGLKFMVYLQKENIIDESGMPKERFSAEFPKEGPSILRIQQVVRGDSAAYFCASSSGTGVMNTEAFFGQGTRLTVV.

This clone was recorded once. The rearrangement uses TRBV5-1 and TRBJ1-2, with TRBD1 matching over 12 bases. V was pared by 4 bases and J by 6 bases, with 4 bases of the junction left unmatched. Germline V CDR1 and CDR2: SGHRS, YFSETQ. There are 14 residues in the CDR3. CDR3 DNA: TGCGCCAGCAGCGGGGACAGGGGGCCAGATGGCTACACCTTC. Translating gives CASSGDRGPDGYTF. Full variable domain (missing parts from reference TRBV5-1 and TRBJ1-2): KAGVTQTPRYLIKTRGQQVTLSCSPISGHRSVSWYQQTPGQGLQFLFEYFSETQRNKGNFPGRFSGRQFSNSRSEMNVSTLELGDSALYLCASSGDRGPDGYTFGSGTRLTVV.

The sample holds a few counts of this clone. This chain joins TRBV19 and TRBJ2-2, with 10 bases aligning to TRBD2. CDR1 LNHDA and CDR2 SQIVND come from the germline V gene (reference sequence). This CDR3 comprises 14 residues. With 8 bases clipped from V and 6 bases from J, the junction kept 6 bases outside the gene matches. The CDR3 is CASEAGGVPGELFF. CDR3 coding DNA: TGTGCCAGTGAAGCGGGAGGGGTCCCCGGGGAGCTGTTTTTT.

V and J are TRBV6-5 and TRBJ1-1; D might be TRBD1 (5 bases). CDR1 and CDR2 (germline): MNHEY, SVGAGI. V lost 2 bases, J lost 0 bases, and 7 bases lay in between. This CDR3 contains 14 residues. CDR3 region: CASSYGAVNTEAFF. CDR3 in DNA: TGTGCCAGCAGTTACGGGGCAGTGAACACTGAAGCTTTCTTT.

This chain links TRBV15 with TRBJ1-3; D gene uncertain. CDR3 size: 16 residues. Germline V gives CDR1 LNHNV, CDR2 YYDKDF (reference sequence). Trimming stripped 0 bases from V and 0 bases from J, with 9 bases between. This CDR3 is CATSRDHTSSGNTIYF. CDR3 coding DNA: TGTGCCACCAGCAGAGATCACACCAGCTCTGGAAACACCATATATTTT.

V and J are TRBV27 and TRBJ2-5; no clear D. CDR3 length equals 14 residues. Germline V gene sequence: CDR1 MNHEY, CDR2 SMNVEV (reference sequence). V shed 0 bases and J shed 0 bases, with 5 bases lying between them. CDR3 residues: CASSLSSYQETQYF. The CDR3 DNA reads as TGTGCCAGCAGTTTATCGTCATACCAAGAGACCCAGTACTTC.

The chain links TRBV10-3 to TRBJ2-5; maybe TRBD1 (6 bases). The length of the CDR3 is 14 residues. Between the trimmed V and J ends, which lost 1 base and 4 bases, there was a span of 10 bases. Germline V gene sequence: CDR1 ENHRY, CDR2 SYGVKD. CDR3 sequence reads: CAISEWGQAETQYF. DNA of the CDR3: TGTGCCATCAGTGAGTGGGGGCAAGCAGAGACCCAGTACTTC.

The rearrangement links TRBV19 to TRBJ1-5; D gene unclear. The CDR3 runs 16 residues. CDR1 is LNHDA and CDR2 is SQIVND in the germline V gene (reference sequence). The V end lost 8 bases, the J end lost 4 bases, and 21 bases lay between the germline ends. The DNA for the CDR3 is TGTGCCAGTTGGGAGGGTGTGGGAGTCCTGAATCAGCCCCAGCATTTT. Protein sequence: CASWEGVGVLNQPQHF.

The rearrangement links TRBV7-6 to TRBJ2-7, with 7 nucleotides matching TRBD2. The V segment lost 1 base and the J segment 0 bases; nucleotides outside the gene matches: 3. Per the germline V gene, CDR1 is SGHVS and CDR2 is FNYEAQ. There are 15 residues in the CDR3. Here the CDR3 reads CASSLVASGSYEQYF. For the CDR3, the DNA is TGTGCCAGCAGCTTAGTGGCTAGCGGCTCCTACGAGCAGTACTTC.

The chain couples TRBV30 to TRBJ2-6; D possibly corresponds to TRBD1 (6 bases). This CDR3 has 16 amino acids. Trimming cost V 5 bases and J 0 bases, with 14 bases left between them. Germline V gene lookup returns CDR1 GTSNPN and CDR2 SVGIG (reference sequence). The CDR3 nucleotides read TGTGCCTGGGCTGTTACAGGGTTCTCTGGGGCCAACGTCCTGACTTTC. The encoded protein is CAWAVTGFSGANVLTF.

The genes are TRBV19 and TRBJ1-6; 9 bases align to TRBD1. The V gene's germline CDR1 is LNHDA and CDR2 SQIVND (reference sequence). The ends lost 5 bases at V and 6 bases at J; junction bases unmatched: 2. CDR3 length: 14 amino acids. The DNA for the CDR3 is TGTGCCAGTAGTTCGACAGGGGGTAATTCACCCCTCCACTTT. Encoded protein: CASSSTGGNSPLHF.

The rearrangement joins TRBV7-6 to TRBJ2-5, with TRBD1 identical over 9 bases. CDR1 is SGHVS and CDR2 is FNYEAQ in the germline V gene. V trimming: 2 bases; J trimming: 4 bases; junction bases outside the gene matches: 8. This CDR3 spans 16 amino acids. Here the CDR3 DNA reads TGTGCCAGCAGCTTATCGACAGGGGGTGGGATAGAGACCCAGTACTTC. Translation: CASSLSTGGGIETQYF.

The V call is TRBV10-3, the J call TRBJ2-7; 8 nucleotides align to TRBD2. This CDR3 is built from 15 residues. Germline lookup yields CDR1 ENHRY and CDR2 SYGVKD. V dropped 3 bases and J dropped 0; count of bases not matched to a gene: 4. CDR3 loop: CAISDLGRASYEQYF. The CDR3, as DNA: TGTGCCATCAGTGACCTCGGGAGGGCCTCCTACGAGCAGTACTTC.

This chain links TRBV9 with TRBJ2-3, with D tentatively TRBD2 (5 bases). CDR3 size: 16 residues. With 5 bases removed from V and 2 bases from J, the gap between germline ends came to 18 bases. The V gene's germline CDR1 is SGDLS and CDR2 YYNGEE. Written as DNA, the CDR3 is TGTGCCAGCAGTCGCAGTTTATCAGCGGTCACAGATACGCAGTATTTT. Amino acids: CASSRSLSAVTDTQYF.

This clone has a count of ten or more. This chain links TRBV19 with TRBJ1-2; 8 positions agree with TRBD1. Germline assignment: CDR1 LNHDA and CDR2 SQIVND (reference sequence). This CDR3 has 17 residues. V gave up 1 base and J gave up 2 bases; unmatched junction bases: 9. The CDR3, as DNA: TGTGCCAGTAGTATAGGGGCGACAGGGGAATCGAACTATGGCTACACCTTC. Translating gives CASSIGATGESNYGYTF.

This chain joins TRBV6-1 and TRBJ2-5; 7 bases are a match to TRBD2. The CDR3 contains 14 residues. Trimming took 3 bases from V and 5 from J; bases not matched to a gene: 6. Germline V lookup: CDR1 MNHNS, CDR2 SASEGT. The CDR3, as DNA: TGTGCCAGCAGTGACCCGGGAGGCCCTGAGACCCAGTACTTC. Amino acids: CASSDPGGPETQYF.

This sequence joins TRBV5-4 and TRBJ2-2; D is possibly TRBD1 (6 bases). The germline V and J ends were trimmed by 1 base and 0 bases, with 19 bases remaining between them. CDR3 length: 19 residues. Germline loops: CDR1 SGHNT, CDR2 YYREEE (reference sequence). Here the CDR3 DNA reads TGTGCCAGCAGCTTGCCCGGGACACAGCTTTCCGCGAACACCGGGGAGCTGTTTTTT. It codes for CASSLPGTQLSANTGELFF.

Many counts were recorded for this clone. The chain has TRBV28 and TRBJ2-5, with 11 bases identical to TRBD2. The CDR3 is made up of 15 amino acids. Trimming at V came to 3 bases and at J to 6 bases, leaving 6 bases not matched to a gene. The germline V gene has CDR1 MDHEN and CDR2 SYDVKM. CDR3 nucleotides: TGTGCCAGCAGTTTTTTTAGCGGGAGGGGGAAGACCCAGTACTTC. It is translated as CASSFFSGRGKTQYF.

The chain uses TRBV27 and TRBJ2-1, with 7 nucleotides matching TRBD2. CDR3 length: 15 amino acids. Losses at the gene ends were 3 bases for V and 4 bases for J; bases not matched to a gene: 6. The germline CDR1 and CDR2 sequences are MNHEY and SMNVEV (reference sequence). Here the CDR3 reads CASSLGGRRYNEQFF. The CDR3 DNA sequence: TGTGCCAGCAGTTTGGGGGGGAGGAGGTACAATGAGCAGTTCTTC.

The chain is built from TRBV18 and TRBJ2-2; D is perhaps TRBD1 (5 bases). The V end lost 7 bases, the J end lost 4 bases, and 10 bases lay between the germline ends. This CDR3 has 13 residues. Germline CDR1 reads KGHSH; CDR2 reads LQKENI. CDR3 DNA: TGTGCCAGCTTTCAGGGAAGCACCGGGGAGCTGTTTTTT. It is translated as CASFQGSTGELFF.

The chain links TRBV11-2 to TRBJ1-1; 9 positions match TRBD1. After removal of 5 bases from V and 4 bases from J, the junction contained 5 bases not matched to a gene. Germline-derived CDR1 and CDR2 are SGHAT and FQNNGV. There are 14 residues in the CDR3. CDR3 sequence: CASSHGTGRTEAFF. The CDR3 DNA follows: TGTGCCAGCAGCCATGGGACAGGGCGCACTGAAGCTTTCTTT. The complete variable domain, with remaining parts taken from reference TRBV11-2 and TRBJ1-1, reads EAGVAQSPRYKIIEKRQSVAFWCNPISGHATLYWYQQILGQGPKLLIQFQNNGVVDDSQLPKDRFSAERLKGVDSTLKIQPAKLEDSAVYLCASSHGTGRTEAFFGQGTRLTVV.

V is TRBV2 and J is TRBJ1-5; D might be TRBD1 (5 bases). Germline loops: CDR1 SNHLY, CDR2 FYNNEI. CDR3 length equals 14 residues. With 7 bases removed from V and 6 bases from J, the gap between germline ends came to 16 bases. CDR3 coding DNA: TGTGCCAGCATAGGGGATAGTAGGAGTCAGCCCCAGCATTTT. Translated: CASIGDSRSQPQHF.